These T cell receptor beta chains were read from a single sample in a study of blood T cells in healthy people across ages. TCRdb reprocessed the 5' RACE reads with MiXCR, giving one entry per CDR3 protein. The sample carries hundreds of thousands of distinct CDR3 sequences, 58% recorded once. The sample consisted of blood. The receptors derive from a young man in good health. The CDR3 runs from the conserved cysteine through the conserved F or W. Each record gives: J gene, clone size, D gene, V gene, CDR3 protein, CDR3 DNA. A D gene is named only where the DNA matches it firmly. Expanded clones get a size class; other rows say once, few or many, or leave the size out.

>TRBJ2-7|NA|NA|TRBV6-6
CASSYDTEEYF
TGTGCCAGCAGTTACGATACAGAGGAGTACTTC
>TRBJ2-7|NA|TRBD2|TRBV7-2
CASSLAGTSGGYEQYF
TGTGCCAGCAGCTTAGCAGGGACTAGCGGAGGCTACGAGCAGTACTTC
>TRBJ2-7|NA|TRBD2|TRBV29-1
CSTRGLAGGEQYF
TGCAGCACGCGGGGACTAGCGGGAGGCGAGCAGTACTTC
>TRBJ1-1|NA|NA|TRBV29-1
CSGLGGTEAFF
TGCAGCGGCCTCGGGGGGACTGAAGCTTTCTTT
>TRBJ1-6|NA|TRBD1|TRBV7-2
CASSSPRQGRKSPLHF
TGTGCCAGCAGCTCCCCCCGACAGGGGAGAAAATCACCCCTCCACTTT
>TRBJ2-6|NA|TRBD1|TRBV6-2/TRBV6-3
CASGKTRDRVSGANVLTF
TGTGCCAGCGGGAAGACCCGGGACAGGGTATCTGGGGCCAACGTCCTGACTTTC
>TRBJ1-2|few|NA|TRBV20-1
CSFPIMDSHYGYTF
TGCAGTTTTCCGATCATGGACAGCCACTATGGCTACACCTTC
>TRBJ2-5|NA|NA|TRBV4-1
CASSQELSRGREQYF
TGCGCCAGCAGCCAAGAACTATCCAGGGGCAGAGAGCAGTACTTC
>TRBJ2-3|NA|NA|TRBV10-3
CAISESRYTSTDTQYF
TGTGCCATCAGTGAGTCAAGGTATACTAGCACAGATACGCAGTATTTT
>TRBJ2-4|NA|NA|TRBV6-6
CASSYTGAGAKNIQYF
TGTGCCAGCAGTTACACGGGGGCAGGGGCCAAAAACATTCAGTACTTC
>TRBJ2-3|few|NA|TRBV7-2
CASSRDRGYTDTQYF
TGTGCCAGCAGCCGTGATCGGGGGTACACAGATACGCAGTATTTT
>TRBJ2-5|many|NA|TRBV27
CASSLRGGETQYF
TGTGCCAGCAGCTTGAGGGGGGGAGAGACCCAGTACTTC
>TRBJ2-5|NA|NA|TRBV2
CASSLTRLTRETQYF
TGTGCCAGCAGTTTGACTAGGCTGACAAGAGAGACCCAGTACTTC
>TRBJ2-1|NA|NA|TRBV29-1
CSVEVTQYNEQFF
TGCAGCGTTGAGGTGACTCAGTACAATGAGCAGTTCTTC
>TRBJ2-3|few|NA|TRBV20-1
CSAPKRQGRGDTQYF
TGCAGTGCTCCAAAGAGGCAGGGGCGCGGAGATACGCAGTATTTT
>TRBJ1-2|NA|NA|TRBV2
CASSDLGNYGYTF
TGTGCCAGCAGTGATCTGGGGAACTATGGCTACACCTTC
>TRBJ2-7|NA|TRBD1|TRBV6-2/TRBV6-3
CASRRDRDGEYEQYF
TGTGCCAGCCGGAGGGACAGGGACGGTGAGTACGAGCAGTACTTC
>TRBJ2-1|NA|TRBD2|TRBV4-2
CASSQGIAGGISREQFF
TGTGCCAGCAGCCAAGGAATAGCGGGGGGGATATCAAGGGAGCAGTTCTTC
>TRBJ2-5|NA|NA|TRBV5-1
CASSLWIGGQETQYF
TGCGCCAGCAGCCTGTGGATCGGGGGACAAGAGACCCAGTACTTC
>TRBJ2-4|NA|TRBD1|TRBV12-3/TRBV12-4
CASRGGRNIQYF
TGTGCCAGCAGAGGGGGCCGGAACATTCAGTACTTC
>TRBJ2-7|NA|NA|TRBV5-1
CASSLRTGTTYEQYF
TGCGCCAGCAGCTTACGCACAGGGACCACCTACGAGCAGTACTTC
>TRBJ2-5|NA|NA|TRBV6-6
CASKKDPRETQYF
TGTGCCAGCAAAAAGGACCCCCGAGAGACCCAGTACTTC